The clone carrying this T cell receptor beta chain was seen more than once but under ten times. Only in-frame clones appear in the TCRdb table, and some are missing; sequencing was by immunoSEQ multiplex PCR. The repertoire holds roughly 220,000 clones, with approximately 65% as singletons. This record belongs to a study of shared clonotypes between healthy human individuals. The CDR3 contains 12 residues. CDR1 is WSHSY and CDR2 is SAAADI in the germline V gene. The V end was cut by 5 bases, the J end by 7 bases, with 12 bases between. The chain links TRBV10-2 to TRBJ2-7, with D unclear. The receptor was isolated from a man aged 25 to 45 in good health. The specimen sequenced was memory CD4+ T cells sorted from blood. Subset reported: CD45RA-negative fraction. The CDR3 sequence is CASSWRSEEQYF. The CDR3 bases are TGCGCCAGCAGTTGGCGTTCAGAGGAGCAGTACTTC.